This TCR beta chain comes out of a study of CD8+CD57+ T cells in acquired aplastic anemia. Study context: On average, sorted CD4+ and CD8+ cells gave approximately 3 ug of DNA. There were 11 million or so reads, on average, for CD4+ cells from healthy donors. The study's findings and limits: CD8+ Simpson's diversity did not differ significantly between patients and controls. Roughly 27 sequences, all CD8+ CDR3, were shared between patients and controls.

Genomic DNA, the template, was used for profiling of the TCR beta VDJ and CDR3. TCRdb ran MiXCR on the reads and lists one entry per CDR3 protein. Of approximately 380,000 distinct CDR3 sequences in the sample, roughly 64% are singletons; the top ten hold 3.5% to 4.5%. Many counts were recorded for this clonotype. Its matching antigen is unknown. V lost 1 base to trimming and J lost 7 bases; unmatched junction nucleotides: 7. Germline lookup yields CDR1 SGHDT and CDR2 YYEEEE. The CDR3 runs 14 residues. The receptor was isolated from a human donor in good health, serving as a control. Sequencing was carried out using sorted CD4+, CD8+, or CD8+CD57+ T cells (not recorded which) from PBMCs. V is TRBV5-6 and J is TRBJ1-1, with 7 bases aligning to TRBD1. CDR3 protein: CASSLRLGTVEAFF. The CDR3 bases are TGTGCCAGCAGCTTGCGACTCGGGACAGTTGAAGCTTTCTTT. Using reference TRBV5-6 and TRBJ1-1 for the parts outside the CDR3, the full variable domain is DAGVTQSPTHLIKTRGQQVTLRCSPKSGHDTVSWYQQALGQGPQFIFQYYEEEERQRGNFPDRFSGHQFPNYSSELNVNALLLGDSALYLCASSLRLGTVEAFFGQGTRLTVV.